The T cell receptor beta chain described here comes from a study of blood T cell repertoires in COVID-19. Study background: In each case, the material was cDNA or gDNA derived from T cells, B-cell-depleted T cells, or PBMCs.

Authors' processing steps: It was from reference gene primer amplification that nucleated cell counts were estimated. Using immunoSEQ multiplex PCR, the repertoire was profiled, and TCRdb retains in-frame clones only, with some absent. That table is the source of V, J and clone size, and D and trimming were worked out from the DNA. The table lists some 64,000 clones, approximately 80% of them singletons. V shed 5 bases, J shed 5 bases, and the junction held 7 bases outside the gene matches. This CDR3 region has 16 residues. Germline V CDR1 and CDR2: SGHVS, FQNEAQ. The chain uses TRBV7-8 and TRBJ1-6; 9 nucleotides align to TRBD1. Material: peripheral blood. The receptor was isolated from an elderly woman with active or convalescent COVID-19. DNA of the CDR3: TGTGCCAGCAGCCTCTCAAGGGACAGGGATAATTCACCCCTCCACTTT. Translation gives CASSLSRDRDNSPLHF.